This T cell receptor beta chain was documented in a study of T cells in Graves' hyperthyroidism and ophthalmopathy (dated by TCRdb to about 2019). About the study as a whole: Peripheral blood samples were taken at initial diagnosis, before any treatment was given. The 100 or so discovery patients were randomly split 7:3 into training and test sets. Following sampling, methimazole starting at 30 mg daily was given to hyperthyroidism patients, and high-dose intravenous methylprednisolone was given to ophthalmopathy patients. TCR V-J signatures able to tell the groups apart were searched for in a discovery cohort of more than 90 patients, of whom 40 to 45 had Graves' ophthalmopathy and 55 to 65 had stable Graves' hyperthyroidism. Thyroid tissue and blood T-cell repertoires from six Graves' hyperthyroidism patients were also compared in the study. The paper reports TCR Vbeta CDR3 sequencing of over 130 peripheral blood samples: approximately 41 ophthalmopathy, approximately 74 hyperthyroidism and around 17 progressor patients. Prospective prediction of ophthalmopathy was tested in an independent validation cohort of 18 to 20 hyperthyroidism patients and 17 patients who later progressed to ophthalmopathy.

This clonotype was counted at least ten times. The clone's antigen remains unknown. Nothing much larger sits one base from this clone, and base qualities are not available. Paper-wide results and their limitations: A 13 V-J signature model separated ophthalmopathy from stable hyperthyroidism, with approximately 87% sensitivity and roughly 81% specificity in cross-validation and 80%/75% in testing. Blood samples also contained most of the expanded thyroid clonotypes (frequency above 0.001), which suggests that blood repertoires may reflect thyroid immune responses. In validation, the model predicted progression to ophthalmopathy with approximately 71% sensitivity and around 72% specificity, a median of 6.5 months before onset. No statistical method was used to fix the sample size in advance, and group allocation was not hidden from the investigators.

Amplification of TCR beta CDR3 regions was carried out from RNA transcripts. The first round of RT-PCR for the TCR CDR3 was performed with the HTBI primer set and the Qiagen OneStep RT-PCR kit. The libraries were constructed in a second round of multiplex PCR and then size-selected and purified. Sequencing of the libraries was done on an Illumina HiSeq2000 using paired-end 100 bp reads. From the authors' description of their analysis: SOAPnuke was used to process the raw data, throwing out any read that contained adapters or uncalled bases, had a mean Phred below 15, or lacked an exact constant-primer or identifier match. COPE v1.2.5 was used to merge high-quality paired reads, and clonotypes were defined as unique nucleotide sequences. Clonotypes were aligned to IMGT TRBV, TRBD and TRBJ reference segments using MiTCR v1.1. The analysis included only V-J combinations with a frequency above 0.0001, which together covered 98% to 99.2% of the repertoires. The TCS score was defined as the ratio of F50 (clonal expansion) to E x V (chaos), calculated using BLOSUM62-based TCRdist between CDR3 peptides within each V-J. Welch's t-statistics and random forest reduced 514 V-J features to 10 to 15, which were used in a naive Bayes classifier (R e1071). TCRdb itself trimmed the public reads at Q25 with fastp, ran MiXCR and retained productive beta chains. Duplicate CDR3 protein sequences are folded into a single record with the most common DNA and genes. The V and J calls come from TCRdb's annotation, not from the publication. This sample is represented by roughly 660,000 distinct CDR3 sequences; 15% to 20% of them were singletons. The ten biggest clones cover around a sixth of the sample.

The CDR1 and CDR2 encoded by the germline V gene (reference sequence) are MNHEY and SMNVEV. Ends trimmed: V by 3 bases, J by 5 bases; bases unmatched to a gene: 12. There are 18 amino acids in the CDR3, from cysteine to phenylalanine inclusive. The read is trimmed to its CDR3 DNA, 54 bases read in frame from base 1. Stable Graves' hyperthyroidism was defined as the absence of progression to ophthalmopathy over 18 months of follow-up. Hyperthyroidism patients were newly diagnosed, had a disease duration of under 2 months, and were aged 18 to 65 years. The study excluded patients with uncontrolled infections, other autoimmune diseases, pregnancy or lactation. Diagnoses were established on the basis of clinical symptoms, serum thyroxine and TRAb, thyroid ultrasound, and orbital computed tomography. Ficoll-Paque density gradient centrifugation was used to isolate PBMCs from around 9.1 ml of fresh peripheral blood. Total RNA was extracted using Trizol reagent, and RNA quality was assessed on an Agilent 2100 Bioanalyzer.

This sequence uses TRBV27 and TRBJ2-1, and 11 junction bases match TRBD2. The TCR sequence derives from a man aged 45-60 years with Graves' hyperthyroidism. Material for sequencing was blood. The CDR3: CASSFWTSGWDLDNEQFF. In nucleotides, the sequence is TGTGCCAGCAGTTTTTGGACTAGCGGGTGGGACCTAGACAATGAGCAGTTCTTC.